This TCR beta chain was obtained from a study of blood T cells in healthy people across ages. Study results and caveats: Lack of knowledge of donor CMV status possibly confounded expanded clonotype changes. Across samples, TCR beta diversity tracked strongly with naive T cell percentage. The unsorted PBMCs prevented any conclusive comparison of naive versus antigen-experienced cells.

The sample holds a few counts of this clonotype. The antigen remains undetermined. Peripheral blood samples of roughly 10 milliliters were drawn from each donor. Next came a second PCR, run for about 6 to 11 cycles, which used a sample-barcoded 5' primer along with a J-beta primer mix. TCRdb independently ran MiXCR on the 5' RACE reads; one entry per CDR3 protein. The table includes around 800,000 distinct CDR3 sequences, 40% to 50% detected once. Germline assignment: CDR1 SQVTM and CDR2 ANQGSEA. CDR3 length: 14 residues. Trimming at V came to 5 bases and at J to 1 base, leaving 5 bases not matched to a gene.

Source material: blood. This TCR came from a man aged 55 to 70 in good health. This chain joins TRBV29-1 and TRBJ2-3; 8 bases map to TRBD2. DNA for the CDR3: TGCAGCGTTCGGGGAGCGGGGGGCACAGATACGCAGTATTTT. It is translated as CSVRGAGGTDTQYF.